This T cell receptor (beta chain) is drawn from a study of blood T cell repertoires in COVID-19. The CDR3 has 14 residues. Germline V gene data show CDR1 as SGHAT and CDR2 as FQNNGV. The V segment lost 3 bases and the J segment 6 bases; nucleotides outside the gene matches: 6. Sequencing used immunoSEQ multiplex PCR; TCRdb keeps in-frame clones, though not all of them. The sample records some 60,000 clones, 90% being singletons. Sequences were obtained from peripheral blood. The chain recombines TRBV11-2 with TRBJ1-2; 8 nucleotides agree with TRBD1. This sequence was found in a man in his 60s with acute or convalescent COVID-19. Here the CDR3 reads CASSFIQGAHGYTF. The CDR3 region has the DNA TGTGCCAGCAGCTTTATTCAGGGGGCACATGGCTACACCTTC.